The entry below describes one T cell receptor beta chain. This record belongs to a study of blood T cell repertoires in COVID-19. CDR1 is SGHRS and CDR2 is YFSETQ in the germline V gene. This CDR3 has 15 amino acids. Losses at the gene ends were 4 bases for V and 4 bases for J; bases not matched to a gene: 4. Assay: immunoSEQ multiplex PCR; the TCRdb copy retains only in-frame clones and omits some. The sample holds almost 500,000 clones, around nine tenths seen once. This chain links TRBV5-1 with TRBJ1-5; 11 nucleotides agree with TRBD1. The sequencing sample was made of PBMCs or T cells enriched from blood (not recorded which). The clonotype was recovered from a woman between 55 and 75 years old who had recovered from COVID-19. The CDR3 DNA is TGCGCCAGCAGCAAGGGACAGGGGGAGAATCAGCCCCAGCATTTT. Amino acids: CASSKGQGENQPQHF.